Below, one T cell receptor (beta chain) is given with its context. TEMRA cells were FACS-enriched and CD8+ and CD4+ T cells negatively isolated. An amount of RNA that ranged from roughly 0.5 to 1 ug was reverse transcribed with random hexamers. Via MiXCR, TCRdb re-called the immunoSEQ multiplex PCR reads, giving one row per CDR3 protein. Here the sample spans approximately 150,000 distinct CDR3 sequences, approximately 94% being singletons. The sample belongs to a study of CD8 T cells in Susac syndrome. This TCR was sampled from a human donor in good health. Specimen: CD4+ T cells from PBMCs.

CDR3 nucleotides: TGTGCCAGCTCACCCGGACAGGGGGCACGAGAAAAACTGTTTTTT. This codes for CASSPGQGAREKLFF. The chain uses TRBV18 and TRBJ1-4; 11 nucleotides match TRBD1. The CDR3 contains 15 residues. V dropped 3 bases and J dropped 8; count of bases not matched to a gene: 5. From germline, CDR1 is KGHSH and CDR2 LQKENI.